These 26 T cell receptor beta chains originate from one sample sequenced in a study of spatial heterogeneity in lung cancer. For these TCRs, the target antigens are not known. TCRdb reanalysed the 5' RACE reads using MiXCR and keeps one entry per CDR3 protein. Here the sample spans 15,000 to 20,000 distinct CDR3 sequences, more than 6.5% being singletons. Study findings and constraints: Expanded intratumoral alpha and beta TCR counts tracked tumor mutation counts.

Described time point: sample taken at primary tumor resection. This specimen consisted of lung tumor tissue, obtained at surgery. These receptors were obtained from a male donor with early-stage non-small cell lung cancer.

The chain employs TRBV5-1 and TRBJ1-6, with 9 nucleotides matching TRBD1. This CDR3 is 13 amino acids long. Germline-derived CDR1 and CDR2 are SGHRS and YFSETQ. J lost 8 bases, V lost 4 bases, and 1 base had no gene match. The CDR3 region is CASSRDRDSPLHF. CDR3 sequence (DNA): TGCGCCAGCAGCAGGGACAGGGATTCACCCCTCCACTTT.

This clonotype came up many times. The CDR3 here is CASRDIQGTYEQYF. The CDR3 DNA reads as TGCGCCAGCCGCGACATACAGGGAACCTACGAGCAGTACTTC. The chain combines TRBV5-1 with TRBJ2-7; perhaps TRBD1 as D (6 bases). This CDR3 is built from 14 residues. The ends were cut back, 7 bases at V and 2 bases at J, with 16 bases in the middle. CDR1 and CDR2 from the germline V gene are SGHRS and YFSETQ.

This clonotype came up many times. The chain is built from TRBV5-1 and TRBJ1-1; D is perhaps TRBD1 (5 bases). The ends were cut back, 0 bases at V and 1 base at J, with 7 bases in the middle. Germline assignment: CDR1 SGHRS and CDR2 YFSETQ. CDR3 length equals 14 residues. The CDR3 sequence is CASSLVGENTEAFF. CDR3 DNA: TGCGCCAGCAGCTTGGTAGGGGAGAACACTGAAGCTTTCTTT.

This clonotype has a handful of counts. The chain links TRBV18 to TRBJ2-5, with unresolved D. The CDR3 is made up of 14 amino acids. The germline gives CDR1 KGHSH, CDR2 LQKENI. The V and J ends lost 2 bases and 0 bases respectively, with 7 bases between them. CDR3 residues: CASSPSLYQETQYF. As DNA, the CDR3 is TGTGCCAGCTCACCATCGCTGTACCAAGAGACCCAGTACTTC.

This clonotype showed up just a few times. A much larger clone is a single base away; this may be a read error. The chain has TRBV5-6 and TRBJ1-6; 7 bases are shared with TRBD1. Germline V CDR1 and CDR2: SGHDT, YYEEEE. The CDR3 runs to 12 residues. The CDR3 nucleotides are TGTGCCAGCAGCCCCAGGCTGGGACAGCGCACCTTT. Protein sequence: CASSPRLGQRTF.

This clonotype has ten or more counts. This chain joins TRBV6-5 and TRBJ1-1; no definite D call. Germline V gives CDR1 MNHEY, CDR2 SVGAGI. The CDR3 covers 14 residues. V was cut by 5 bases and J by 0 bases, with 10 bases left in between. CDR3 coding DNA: TGTGCCAGCAGTGGTCAGTACATGAACACTGAAGCTTTCTTT. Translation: CASSGQYMNTEAFF.

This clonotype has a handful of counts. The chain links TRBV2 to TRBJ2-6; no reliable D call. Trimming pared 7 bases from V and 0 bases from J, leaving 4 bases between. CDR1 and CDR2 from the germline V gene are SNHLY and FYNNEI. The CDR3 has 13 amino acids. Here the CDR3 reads CASKSSGANVLTF. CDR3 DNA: TGTGCCAGCAAAAGCTCTGGGGCCAACGTCCTGACTTTC.

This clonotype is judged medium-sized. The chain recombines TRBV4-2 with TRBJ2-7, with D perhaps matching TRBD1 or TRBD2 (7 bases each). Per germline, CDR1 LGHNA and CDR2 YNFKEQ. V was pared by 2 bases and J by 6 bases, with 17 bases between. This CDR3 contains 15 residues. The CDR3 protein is CASSQSLGGDSEQYF. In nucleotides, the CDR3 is TGTGCCAGCAGCCAATCATTGGGGGGGGACAGCGAGCAGTACTTC.

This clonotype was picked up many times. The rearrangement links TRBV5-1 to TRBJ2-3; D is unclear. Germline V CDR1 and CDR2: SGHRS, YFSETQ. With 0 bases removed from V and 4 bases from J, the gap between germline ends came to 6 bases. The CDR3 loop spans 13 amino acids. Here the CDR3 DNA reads TGCGCCAGCAGCTTGGCTATTGCAGATACGCAGTATTTT. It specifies CASSLAIADTQYF.

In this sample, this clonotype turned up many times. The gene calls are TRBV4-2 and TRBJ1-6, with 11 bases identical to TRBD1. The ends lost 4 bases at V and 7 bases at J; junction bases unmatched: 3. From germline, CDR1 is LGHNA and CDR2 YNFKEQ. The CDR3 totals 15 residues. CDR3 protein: CASSLRTGGNSPLHF. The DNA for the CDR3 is TGTGCCAGCAGCCTCCGGACAGGGGGCAATTCACCCCTCCACTTT.

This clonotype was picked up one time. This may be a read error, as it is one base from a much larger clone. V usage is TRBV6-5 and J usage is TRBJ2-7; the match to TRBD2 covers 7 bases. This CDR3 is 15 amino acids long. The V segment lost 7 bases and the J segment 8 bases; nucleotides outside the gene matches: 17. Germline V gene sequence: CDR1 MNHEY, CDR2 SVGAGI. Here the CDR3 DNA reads TGTGCCAGCACCTACGGGGGGACGGTCTCGGGCAAGCAGTACTTC. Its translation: CASTYGGTVSGKQYF.

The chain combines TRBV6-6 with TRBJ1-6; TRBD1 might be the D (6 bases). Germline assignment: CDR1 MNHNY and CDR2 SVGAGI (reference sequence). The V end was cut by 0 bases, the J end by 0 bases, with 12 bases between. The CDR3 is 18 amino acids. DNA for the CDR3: TGTGCCAGCAGTTACTCGAGGGGGGCCGTCTCCTATAATTCACCCCTCCACTTT. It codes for CASSYSRGAVSYNSPLHF.

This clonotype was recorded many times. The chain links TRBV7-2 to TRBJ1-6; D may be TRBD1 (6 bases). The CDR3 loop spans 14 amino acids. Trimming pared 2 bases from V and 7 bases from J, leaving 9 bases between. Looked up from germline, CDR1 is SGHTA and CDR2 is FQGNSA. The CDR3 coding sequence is TGTGCCAGCAGCTTACCTACAGGGAATTCACCCCTCCACTTT. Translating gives CASSLPTGNSPLHF.

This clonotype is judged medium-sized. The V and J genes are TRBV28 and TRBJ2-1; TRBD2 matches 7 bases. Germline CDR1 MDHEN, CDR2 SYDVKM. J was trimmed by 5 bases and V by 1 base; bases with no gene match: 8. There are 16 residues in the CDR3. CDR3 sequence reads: CASSLFGVAGNNEQFF. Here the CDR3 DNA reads TGTGCCAGCAGTTTATTTGGGGTAGCGGGTAACAATGAGCAGTTCTTC.

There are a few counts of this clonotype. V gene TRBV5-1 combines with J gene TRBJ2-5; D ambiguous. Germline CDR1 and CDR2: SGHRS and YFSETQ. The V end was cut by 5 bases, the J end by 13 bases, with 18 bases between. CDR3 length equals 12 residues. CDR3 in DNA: TGCGCCAGCAGGGACGGAACGGCGTTCGGGTACTTC. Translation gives CASRDGTAFGYF.

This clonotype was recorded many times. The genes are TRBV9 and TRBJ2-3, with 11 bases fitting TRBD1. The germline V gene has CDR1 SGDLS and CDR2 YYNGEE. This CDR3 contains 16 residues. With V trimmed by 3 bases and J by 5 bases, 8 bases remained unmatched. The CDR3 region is CASSASGTGGRDTQYF. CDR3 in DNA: TGTGCCAGCAGCGCCTCCGGGACAGGGGGGAGAGATACGCAGTATTTT.

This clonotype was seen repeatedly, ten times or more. The CDR3 sequence is CATSDGTRDEQYF. Written as DNA, the CDR3 is TGTGCCACCAGTGATGGGACTAGAGACGAGCAGTACTTC. J is TRBJ2-7 and V is TRBV24-1; 8 bases match TRBD2. J lost 5 bases, V lost 3 bases, and 2 bases had no gene match. Per germline, CDR1 KGHDR and CDR2 SFDVKD. This CDR3 region has 13 residues.

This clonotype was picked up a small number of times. CDR3: CAWDRTGVYEQYF. CDR3 coding DNA: TGTGCCTGGGATCGGACAGGGGTCTACGAGCAGTACTTC. The J gene is TRBJ2-7, the V gene TRBV30; TRBD1 matches 9 bases. The germline gives CDR1 GTSNPN, CDR2 SVGIG (reference sequence). The CDR3 totals 13 residues. Trimming removed 5 bases from V and 3 bases from J; junction bases left unmatched: 5. Together with reference TRBV30 and TRBJ2-7, the CDR3 gives the full variable domain: SQTIHQWPATLVQPVGSPLSLECTVEGTSNPNLYWYRQAAGRGLQLLFYSVGIGQISSEVPQNLSASRPQDRQFILSSKKLLLSDSGFYLCAWDRTGVYEQYFGPGTRLTVT.

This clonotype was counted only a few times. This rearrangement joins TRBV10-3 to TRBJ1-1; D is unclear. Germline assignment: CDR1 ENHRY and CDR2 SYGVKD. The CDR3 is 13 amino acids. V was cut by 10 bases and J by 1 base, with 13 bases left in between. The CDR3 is CATRGTENTEAFF. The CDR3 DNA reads TGTGCCACAAGAGGCACAGAGAACACTGAAGCTTTCTTT.

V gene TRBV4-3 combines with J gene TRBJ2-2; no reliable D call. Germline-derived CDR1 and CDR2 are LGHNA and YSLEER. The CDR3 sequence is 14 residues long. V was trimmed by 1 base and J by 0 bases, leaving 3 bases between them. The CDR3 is CASSQVTNTGELFF. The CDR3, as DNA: TGCGCCAGCAGCCAAGTTACGAACACCGGGGAGCTGTTTTTT.

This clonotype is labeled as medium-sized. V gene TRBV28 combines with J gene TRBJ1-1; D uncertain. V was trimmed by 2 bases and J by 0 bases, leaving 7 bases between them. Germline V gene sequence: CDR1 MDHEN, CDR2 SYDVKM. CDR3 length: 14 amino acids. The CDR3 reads CASSLGWVNTEAFF. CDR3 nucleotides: TGTGCCAGCAGTTTAGGGTGGGTGAACACTGAAGCTTTCTTT. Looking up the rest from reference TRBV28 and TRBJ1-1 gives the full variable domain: DVKVTQSSRYLVKRTGEKVFLECVQDMDHENMFWYRQDPGLGLRLIYFSYDVKMKEKGDIPEGYSVSREKKERFSLILESASTNQTSMYLCASSLGWVNTEAFFGQGTRLTVV.

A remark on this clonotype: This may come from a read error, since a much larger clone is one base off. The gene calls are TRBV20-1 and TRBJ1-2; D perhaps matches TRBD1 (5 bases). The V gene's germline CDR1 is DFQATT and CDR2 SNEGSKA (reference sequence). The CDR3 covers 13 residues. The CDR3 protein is CSAPPREGNGDTF. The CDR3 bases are TGCAGTGCCCCCCCCAGGGAAGGTAATGGCGACACCTTC.

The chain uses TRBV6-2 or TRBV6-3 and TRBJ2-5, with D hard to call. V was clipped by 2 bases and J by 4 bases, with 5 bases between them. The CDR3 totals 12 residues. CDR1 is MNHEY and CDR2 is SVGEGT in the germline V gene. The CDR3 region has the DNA TGTGCCAGCAGTTACACCGGAGAGACCCAGTACTTC. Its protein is CASSYTGETQYF.

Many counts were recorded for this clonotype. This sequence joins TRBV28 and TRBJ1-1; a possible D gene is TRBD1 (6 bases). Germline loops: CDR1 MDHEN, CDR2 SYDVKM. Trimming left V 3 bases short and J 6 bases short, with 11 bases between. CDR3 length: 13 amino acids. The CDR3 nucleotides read TGTGCCAGCAGTTTCGGACAGAGGCCTGAAGCTTTCTTT. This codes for CASSFGQRPEAFF. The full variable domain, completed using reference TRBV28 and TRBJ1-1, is DVKVTQSSRYLVKRTGEKVFLECVQDMDHENMFWYRQDPGLGLRLIYFSYDVKMKEKGDIPEGYSVSREKKERFSLILESASTNQTSMYLCASSFGQRPEAFFGQGTRLTVV.

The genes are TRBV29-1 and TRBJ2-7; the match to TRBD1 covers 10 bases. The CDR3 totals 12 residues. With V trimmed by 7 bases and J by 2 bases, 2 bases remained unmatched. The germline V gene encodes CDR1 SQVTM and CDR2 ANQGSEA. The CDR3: CSGGQGTYEQYF. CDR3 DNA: TGCAGCGGGGGACAGGGGACCTACGAGCAGTACTTC.

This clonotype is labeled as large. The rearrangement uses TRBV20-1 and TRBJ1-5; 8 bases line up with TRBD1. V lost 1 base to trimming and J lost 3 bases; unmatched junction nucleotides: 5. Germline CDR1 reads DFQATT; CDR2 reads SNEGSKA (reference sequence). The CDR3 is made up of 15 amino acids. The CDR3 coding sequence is TGCAGTGCTAGAGTCCCCAGGGGGCCCAATCAGCCCCAGCATTTT. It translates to CSARVPRGPNQPQHF.